A selection of T cell receptor beta chains follows, all from one sample in a study of T cell changes during pregnancy in multiple sclerosis. Libraries were prepared by immunoSEQ multiplex PCR; TCRdb keeps only in-frame clonotypes and omits some of them. The table includes around 65,000 clones, under 95% detected once. Sample: peripheral blood, taken in the third trimester of pregnancy. Receptors were obtained from a female donor in good health, enrolled as a control in a pregnancy study. CDR3s include the opening cysteine and the closing phenylalanine or tryptophan. Rows give clone size only sometimes, using once, few, many, or a class for an expanded clone.

V gene	clone size	CDR3 protein
TRBV5-8	.	CASSFSQAGGYTF
TRBV11-1	.	CASSLVGRSYEQYF
TRBV25-1	.	CASSVSGRETQYF
TRBV9	.	CASRGSSGGKNEQFF
TRBV7-9	.	CASSPRAGGRIGELFF
TRBV19	.	CASSIPDSPLYGYTF
TRBV7-2	.	CASTGRGPFYGYTF
TRBV27	.	CASRVAGAPNEQFF
TRBV11-1	once	CASSRSSGGSTDTQYF
TRBV6-5	.	CASSYLSPGYEAFF
TRBV4-3	once	CASSQDWGGGRNEKLFF
TRBV19	.	CASSSPRDRAFGEQFF
TRBV27	.	CASSFYFGGGAGETQYF
TRBV7-8	once	CASTLGGNNSPLHF
TRBV6-5	.	CASRTVGPNYEQYF
TRBV9	.	CASSGSPGSRGRGYNEQFF
TRBV7-9	.	CASSFGAGASYNEQFF
TRBV11-1	.	CASSAQQGSYEQYF
TRBV6-5	once	CASSYSVRGYSPLHF
TRBV6-1	.	CASSAYGTGRQETQYF
TRBV19	.	CASSSQGVSGNTIYF
TRBV15	.	CATSRDQGNSYEQYF